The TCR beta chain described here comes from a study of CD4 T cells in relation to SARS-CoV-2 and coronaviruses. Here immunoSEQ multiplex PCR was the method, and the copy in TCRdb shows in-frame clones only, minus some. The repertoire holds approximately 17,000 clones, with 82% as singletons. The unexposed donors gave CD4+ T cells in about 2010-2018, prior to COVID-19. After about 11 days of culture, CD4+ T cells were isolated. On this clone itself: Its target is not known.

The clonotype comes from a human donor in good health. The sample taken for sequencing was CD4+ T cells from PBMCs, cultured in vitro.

The CDR3 DNA sequence: TGTGCCAGCAGTGAACTAGGAGATAATAGCAATCAGCCCCAGCATTTT. Its translation: CASSELGDNSNQPQHF. V usage is TRBV25-1 and J usage is TRBJ1-5; no definite D call. The germline V gene encodes CDR1 MGHDK and CDR2 SYGVNS. This CDR3 comprises 16 residues. Trimming took off 2 bases at V and 0 bases at J, with 11 bases between the two ends. The whole variable domain, filled in from reference TRBV25-1 and TRBJ1-5, reads EADIYQTPRYLVIGTGKKITLECSQTMGHDKMYWYQQDPGMELHLIHYSYGVNSTEKGDLSSESTVSRIRTEHFPLTLESARPSHTSQYLCASSELGDNSNQPQHFGDGTRLSIL.